The 10 T cell receptor beta chains listed next were all sequenced from one sample in a study of T cell responses to AZD1222 COVID-19 vaccine. The table came from immunoSEQ multiplex PCR; TCRdb's copy has only in-frame clones and leaves some out. The table has roughly 71,000 clones, 85% seen once. The sequencing used peripheral blood, collected on day 0 of AZD1222 vaccination. These receptors all come from an adult in good health.

J is TRBJ2-5 and V is TRBV3-1 (or the pseudogene TRBV3-2); 11 nucleotides line up with TRBD1. Germline values: CDR1 LGHDT, CDR2 YNNKEL (reference sequence). V dropped 4 bases and J dropped 4; count of bases not matched to a gene: 8. There are 16 residues in the CDR3. CDR3 sequence: CASSRPDRGLLETQYF. The CDR3 nucleotides read TGTGCCAGCAGCCGCCCGGACAGGGGGCTTCTAGAGACCCAGTACTTC.

The chain couples TRBV14 to TRBJ1-6; D unclear. Germline V gene data show CDR1 as SGHDN and CDR2 as FVKESK. With 0 bases removed from V and 9 bases from J, the gap between germline ends came to 9 bases. The CDR3 has 14 amino acids. CDR3 coding DNA: TGTGCCAGCAGCCAAGAGCCAGGTGGTTCACCCCTCCACTTT. Protein sequence: CASSQEPGGSPLHF.

This clone was found a few times. The chain employs TRBV27 and TRBJ1-1, with a weak D call TRBD1 (5 bases). The germline V and J ends were trimmed by 4 bases and 5 bases, with 14 bases remaining between them. The CDR3 consists of 14 residues. The germline gives CDR1 MNHEY, CDR2 SMNVEV (reference sequence). In DNA, the CDR3 is TGTGCCAGCAGTTCCCCCGGGGCGTGGACTGAAGCTTTCTTT. Its translation: CASSSPGAWTEAFF.

The chain combines TRBV3-1 (or the pseudogene TRBV3-2) with TRBJ2-3; 10 positions match TRBD2. The CDR3 sequence is 15 residues long. Germline V gene sequence: CDR1 LGHDT, CDR2 YNNKEL (reference sequence). The junction had 7 bases not matched to a gene; V was cut back by 5 bases and J by 5 bases. The CDR3 DNA reads as TGTGCCAGCAGCTCTCTAGCGGGAGCGAAAGATACGCAGTATTTT. The encoded protein is CASSSLAGAKDTQYF.

V and J are TRBV10-2 and TRBJ1-3; D uncertain. Germline V gene lookup returns CDR1 WSHSY and CDR2 SAAADI. V shed 6 bases and J shed 0 bases, with 12 bases lying between them. The CDR3 has 15 residues. The CDR3 loop reads CASSPLGSSGNTIYF. The CDR3, as DNA: TGCGCCAGCAGCCCTTTAGGCAGCTCTGGAAACACCATATATTTT.

The J gene is TRBJ2-3, the V gene TRBV30, with 11 bases identical to TRBD2. The CDR3 covers 16 residues. V dropped 1 base and J dropped 3; count of bases not matched to a gene: 6. In germline, CDR1 is GTSNPN, CDR2 SVGIG (reference sequence). CDR3 in DNA: TGTGCCTGGAGTGGAAGGTCTAGCGGGAGGACAGATACGCAGTATTTT. Its protein product is CAWSGRSSGRTDTQYF.

This chain's CDR3 is CASSNNGPTAEAFF. The CDR3 DNA reads TGTGCCAGTAGTAACAATGGACCAACGGCTGAAGCTTTCTTT. The J gene is TRBJ1-1, the V gene TRBV19; D unresolved. Germline lookup yields CDR1 LNHDA and CDR2 SQIVND (reference sequence). The CDR3 covers 14 residues. The germline V and J ends were trimmed by 4 bases and 6 bases, with 15 bases remaining between them.

V and J are TRBV11-3 and TRBJ2-7; D gene uncertain. The CDR3 loop spans 13 amino acids. V was cut by 5 bases and J by 4 bases, with 12 bases left in between. The V gene's germline CDR1 is SGHNT and CDR2 YENEEA. The CDR3 region is CASSQPPLYEQYF. In DNA form, the CDR3 reads TGTGCCAGCAGCCAGCCTCCCTTATACGAGCAGTACTTC.

A single count supports this clone. V gene TRBV5-1 combines with J gene TRBJ1-2; the D gene is possibly TRBD1 (5 bases). Germline V gives CDR1 SGHRS, CDR2 YFSETQ. The ends were cut back, 2 bases at V and 1 base at J, with 15 bases in the middle. CDR3 length equals 16 residues. The CDR3 sequence: CASSFGTGTDNYGYTF. CDR3 sequence (DNA): TGCGCCAGCAGCTTTGGCACCGGGACGGATAACTATGGCTACACCTTC. Complete variable domain (other parts from reference TRBV5-1 and TRBJ1-2): KAGVTQTPRYLIKTRGQQVTLSCSPISGHRSVSWYQQTPGQGLQFLFEYFSETQRNKGNFPGRFSGRQFSNSRSEMNVSTLELGDSALYLCASSFGTGTDNYGYTFGSGTRLTVV.

The sample holds one count of this clone. The rearrangement joins TRBV30 to TRBJ1-2, with D unclear. Trimming took 1 base from V and 8 from J, leaving 17 bases between them. Per the germline V gene, CDR1 is GTSNPN and CDR2 is SVGIG (reference sequence). The CDR3 sequence is 14 residues long. This CDR3 reads CAWSDTELAGGYTF. The CDR3, as DNA: TGTGCCTGGAGTGATACAGAGTTGGCGGGGGGCTACACCTTC.